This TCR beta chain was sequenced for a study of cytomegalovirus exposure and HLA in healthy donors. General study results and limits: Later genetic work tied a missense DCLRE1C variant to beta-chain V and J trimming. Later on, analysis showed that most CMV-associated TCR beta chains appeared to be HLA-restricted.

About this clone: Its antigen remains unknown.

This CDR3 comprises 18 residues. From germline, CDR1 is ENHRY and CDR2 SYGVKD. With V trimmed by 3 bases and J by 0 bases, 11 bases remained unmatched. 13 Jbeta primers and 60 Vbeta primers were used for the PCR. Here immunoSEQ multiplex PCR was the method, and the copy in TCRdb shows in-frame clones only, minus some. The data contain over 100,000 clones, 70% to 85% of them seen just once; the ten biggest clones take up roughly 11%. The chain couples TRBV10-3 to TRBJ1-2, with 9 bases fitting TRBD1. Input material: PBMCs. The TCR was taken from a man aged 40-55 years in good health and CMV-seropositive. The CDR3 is CAISDPTGGTGANYGYTF. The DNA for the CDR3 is TGTGCCATCAGTGACCCCACAGGGGGCACCGGGGCTAACTATGGCTACACCTTC.